This T cell receptor beta chain stems from a study of T cell responses to AZD1222 COVID-19 vaccine. About the research overall: Some second doses came at about 4 weeks and others at about 12 weeks; these were pooled.

Trimming left V 0 bases short and J 0 bases short, with 10 bases between. The germline V gene has CDR1 SGDLS and CDR2 YYNGEE. This CDR3 comprises 16 residues. Profiled with immunoSEQ multiplex PCR; TCRdb holds only in-frame clones, not every one. This table has about 120,000 clones, approximately 90% appearing once. The clonotype comes from an adult in good health. The V gene is TRBV9, the J gene TRBJ2-4; no firm D call. The source material was peripheral blood, sampled on day 0 of AZD1222 vaccination. The chain's CDR3 is CASSVGHGIAKNIQYF. CDR3 coding DNA: TGTGCCAGCAGCGTAGGACACGGTATAGCCAAAAACATTCAGTACTTC.